These T cell receptor beta chains were read from a single sample in a study of blood T cell repertoires in COVID-19. Here immunoSEQ multiplex PCR was the method, and the copy in TCRdb shows in-frame clones only, minus some. The table lists around 70,000 clones, roughly 85% of them singletons. The sequenced sample consisted of peripheral blood. The receptor source for this set is a young man with acute or convalescent COVID-19. Both conserved end residues are part of each CDR3. D genes are given only for firm matches. A row's size may be missing; if present it is once, few, many or a size class.

CDR3nt,CDR3aa,d_gene,v_gene,abundance,j_gene
TGTGCCAGCAGTTTCAGCGGGAAAAATGAGCAGTTCTTC,CASSFSGKNEQFF,TRBD2,TRBV6-5,.,TRBJ2-1
TGCGCCAGCGGCCCCCCGGGCTACGAGCAGTACTTC,CASGPPGYEQYF,.,TRBV10-1,.,TRBJ2-7
TGTGCCAGCAGCCAAACAGGTTCCGGGGAGCTGTTTTTT,CASSQTGSGELFF,.,TRBV12-3/TRBV12-4,.,TRBJ2-2
TGCGCCAGCAGCCTTACGGGACAGAACACTGAAGCTTTCTTT,CASSLTGQNTEAFF,.,TRBV5-1,few,TRBJ1-1
TGTGCCAGCAGCTTAAACGGACAGAGCAATGAGCAGTTCTTC,CASSLNGQSNEQFF,.,TRBV7-3,.,TRBJ2-1
TGTGCCAGCAGCCCGGGGGGTTTTACGCAGTATTTT,CASSPGGFTQYF,TRBD2,TRBV5-6,few,TRBJ2-3
TGTGCCAGTAGCTCGAGCGGGTCTCTCTACGAGCAGTACTTC,CASSSSGSLYEQYF,.,TRBV19,.,TRBJ2-7
TGTGCCAGCAGCCTCCCCAACTATGGCTACACCTTC,CASSLPNYGYTF,.,TRBV7-2,.,TRBJ1-2
TGTGCCAGCAGATTGCCACAGGGGGCAAACACTGAAGCTTTCTTT,CASRLPQGANTEAFF,TRBD1,TRBV6-5,.,TRBJ1-1
TGTGCCAGCAGTGAAGGACTTAGAAACACCATATATTTT,CASSEGLRNTIYF,.,TRBV6-1,.,TRBJ1-3
TGTGCCAGCGGCCTTCAGATGAACACTGAAGCTTTCTTT,CASGLQMNTEAFF,.,TRBV27,.,TRBJ1-1
TGTGCCAGCAGTGACTCGACAACAGATACGCAGTATTTT,CASSDSTTDTQYF,.,TRBV6-4,.,TRBJ2-3
TGTGCCAGCAGTCTTTTGACGGAGAATTCACCCCTCCACTTT,CASSLLTENSPLHF,.,TRBV3-1/TRBV3-2,.,TRBJ1-6
TGTGCCACCAGTGGCGAGACTAGCGGGAGCCTGTGGAATGAGCAGTTCTTC,CATSGETSGSLWNEQFF,TRBD2,TRBV24-1,.,TRBJ2-1
TGTGCCAGCACCCTGGACAGGGGAGACACTGAAGCTTTCTTT,CASTLDRGDTEAFF,TRBD1,TRBV7-2,.,TRBJ1-1
TGCGCCAGCAGCTTGGAAAGCAACTATGGCTACACCTTC,CASSLESNYGYTF,.,TRBV5-1,.,TRBJ1-2
TGTGCCAGCAGCCGGGGGGACATCTATGGCTACACCTTC,CASSRGDIYGYTF,.,TRBV27,.,TRBJ1-2
TGTGCCATCAGTGAGTCCACCTACGAGCAGTACTTC,CAISESTYEQYF,.,TRBV10-3,.,TRBJ2-7
TGTGCCAGCAGCCTCAGTAGCAATCAGCCCCAGCATTTT,CASSLSSNQPQHF,.,TRBV12-3/TRBV12-4,.,TRBJ1-5
TGTGCCAGCAGCGGCTGGGGGAGGGTCGAGCAGTACTTC,CASSGWGRVEQYF,TRBD2,TRBV11-2,.,TRBJ2-7
TGTGCCAGCAGCTCCATGGGAGGGGACACTGAAGCTTTCTTT,CASSSMGGDTEAFF,.,TRBV7-9,.,TRBJ1-1
TGTGCCAGTGGGGGACAGGGGGGTCCCTACGAGCAGTACTTC,CASGGQGGPYEQYF,TRBD1,TRBV7-2,.,TRBJ2-7
TGTGCCATCAGTGAGTCTAGCGGGACTACTAGCACAGATACGCAGTATTTT,CAISESSGTTSTDTQYF,TRBD2,TRBV10-3,.,TRBJ2-3
TGTGCCAGCAGCCAACGGGAGGCGCAGCGGTTTAGCTCCTACGAGCAGTACTTC,CASSQREAQRFSSYEQYF,TRBD2,TRBV3-1/TRBV3-2,.,TRBJ2-7
TGTGCCAGCAGTGAAGGGCAGGAGGGAGATACGCAGTATTTT,CASSEGQEGDTQYF,.,TRBV6-4,.,TRBJ2-3
TGCGCCAGCATTCGGGGACTAGCGGGAGGGTCAGAGCAGTTCTTC,CASIRGLAGGSEQFF,TRBD2,TRBV10-2,once,TRBJ2-1
TGTGCCAGCAGTTTGGGACTAGCGGGAGGAACAGATACGCAGTATTTT,CASSLGLAGGTDTQYF,TRBD2,TRBV6-5,.,TRBJ2-3
TGTGCCAGCAGTTTGTACAGGGATGGCGGGGAGCTGTTTTTT,CASSLYRDGGELFF,.,TRBV28,.,TRBJ2-2
TGCGCCAGCAGCCATGGTGAGGGAGGGCCGGTGAAAGAGCAGTACTTC,CASSHGEGGPVKEQYF,TRBD2,TRBV4-1,few,TRBJ2-7
TGTGCCAGCAGTGGGACAGGGTACGCCGGGGAGCTGTTTTTT,CASSGTGYAGELFF,TRBD1,TRBV2,.,TRBJ2-2
TGTGCCAGCAGCTCCGGGACAGGGGGCATCGGGGAGCTGTTTTTT,CASSSGTGGIGELFF,TRBD1,TRBV28,.,TRBJ2-2
TGTGCCAGCAGCACAAGGGACAGTAGGGGCGAGCAGTACTTC,CASSTRDSRGEQYF,TRBD1,TRBV7-2,.,TRBJ2-7
TGTGCCAGCAGACAGACAGAGCTTTATGGCTACACCTTC,CASRQTELYGYTF,.,TRBV27,.,TRBJ1-2
TGTGCCAGCATGGAGCGCCTAGCCAAAAACATTCAGTACTTC,CASMERLAKNIQYF,.,TRBV2,.,TRBJ2-4
TGTGCCAGCAGCCTTAGCCGAGACATTCAGTACTTC,CASSLSRDIQYF,.,TRBV25-1,.,TRBJ2-4
TGTGCCAGCAGCTCGACAGGTTCCTACGAGCAGTACTTC,CASSSTGSYEQYF,.,TRBV7-9,.,TRBJ2-7
TGTGCCTGGGGGCTGACAGGGATTGTCGAGACCCAGTACTTC,CAWGLTGIVETQYF,TRBD1,TRBV30,.,TRBJ2-5
TGTGCCAGCAGCAAGGGGCCCTACGAGCAGTACTTC,CASSKGPYEQYF,.,TRBV14,.,TRBJ2-7
TGTGCCTGCCCAGGGGGGATCCGGGACAGTGCAGTCTCTGGGGCCAACGTCCTGACTTTC,CACPGGIRDSAVSGANVLTF,.,TRBV30,once,TRBJ2-6
TGTGCCAGCAGCCCCGGCGGGACCCAGTACTTC,CASSPGGTQYF,.,TRBV3-1/TRBV3-2,.,TRBJ2-5
TGTGCCAGCAGTTACTCAACAGGGAGAGATTCACCCCTCCACTTT,CASSYSTGRDSPLHF,.,TRBV6-6,.,TRBJ1-6
TGCGCCAGCAGCTTAAACACGAGAAACAGGGGGGCGGGCGAGCAGTACTTC,CASSLNTRNRGAGEQYF,TRBD1,TRBV5-1,.,TRBJ2-7
TGCAGTGCTAGTATTTCATCTGGAAACACCATATATTTT,CSASISSGNTIYF,.,TRBV20-1,large,TRBJ1-3
TGTGCCAGCAGCGGAGCGGGAGGAACCACAGATACGCAGTATTTT,CASSGAGGTTDTQYF,TRBD2,TRBV6-2/TRBV6-3,few,TRBJ2-3
TGTGCCGCCAATGGGGACAGGGGATACGAGCAGTACTTC,CAANGDRGYEQYF,TRBD1,TRBV28,.,TRBJ2-7
TGTGCCAGCAGTTTATTGGGCGCCATGAACACTGAAGCTTTCTTT,CASSLLGAMNTEAFF,.,TRBV28,once,TRBJ1-1
TGTGCCAGCAGTTTTGACTTATCTTACGAGCAGTACTTC,CASSFDLSYEQYF,.,TRBV12-3/TRBV12-4,.,TRBJ2-7
TGTGCCAGCAGTTCCGCGGGGAGGGAGACCCAGTACTTC,CASSSAGRETQYF,.,TRBV12-3/TRBV12-4,.,TRBJ2-5
TGTGCCAGCAGCTTGGGACAGGGCTCCTACAATGAGCAGTTCTTC,CASSLGQGSYNEQFF,TRBD1,TRBV11-2,.,TRBJ2-1
TGTGCCAGCACGATCTCAGGAGAAGCTTTCTTT,CASTISGEAFF,.,TRBV6-5,.,TRBJ1-1
TGTGCCAGCAGCCAAAGGGGAAGCGGGAGGGCGAAGGAGACCCAGTACTTC,CASSQRGSGRAKETQYF,TRBD2,TRBV3-1/TRBV3-2,.,TRBJ2-5
TGTGCCAGCTCAATAGGGACAGGGGCCTACGAGCAGTACTTC,CASSIGTGAYEQYF,TRBD1,TRBV18,.,TRBJ2-7